Presented here are 11 T cell receptor beta chains from one specimen sequenced in a study of blood T cell repertoires in COVID-19. Profiled with immunoSEQ multiplex PCR; TCRdb holds only in-frame clones, not every one. The data show 30,000 or so clones, 85% to 95% seen once. Sequencing was performed on peripheral blood. These receptors all stem from a male donor with active COVID-19.

The table lists this clone with a count of one. The rearrangement links TRBV18 to TRBJ2-7; maybe TRBD2 (6 bases). V was clipped by 0 bases and J by 1 base, with 7 bases between them. Germline loops: CDR1 KGHSH, CDR2 LQKENI. The CDR3 runs 14 residues. CDR3 sequence (DNA): TGTGCCAGCTCACCACCTAGCGGATCCTACGAGCAGTACTTC. Translating it yields CASSPPSGSYEQYF.

This chain connects TRBV30 to TRBJ1-1, with D hard to call. The V gene's germline CDR1 is GTSNPN and CDR2 SVGIG (reference sequence). Trimming removed 3 bases from V and 1 base from J, with 12 bases in between. CDR3 length: 14 amino acids. CDR3 protein: CAWRGLAWNTEAFF. The DNA for the CDR3 is TGTGCCTGGAGAGGACTTGCATGGAACACTGAAGCTTTCTTT.

The J gene is TRBJ2-2, the V gene TRBV18, with 12 bases lining up with TRBD2. V lost 3 bases and J lost 3; bases outside the gene matches: 8. The CDR3 runs to 18 residues. CDR1 is KGHSH, CDR2 LQKENI, per germline. The CDR3 loop is CASSPLVTSGGYTGELFF. The CDR3 DNA reads TGTGCCAGCTCACCCCTCGTGACTAGCGGGGGCTACACCGGGGAGCTGTTTTTT. The variable domain in full, with the rest retrieved from reference TRBV18 and TRBJ2-2, is NAGVMQNPRHLVRRRGQEARLRCSPMKGHSHVYWYRQLPEEGLKFMVYLQKENIIDESGMPKERFSAEFPKEGPSILRIQQVVRGDSAAYFCASSPLVTSGGYTGELFFGEGSRLTVL.

This sequence joins TRBV10-3 and TRBJ1-1; D is unclear. Trimming stripped 2 bases from V and 1 base from J, with 5 bases between. The CDR3 is made up of 13 amino acids. The germline gives CDR1 ENHRY, CDR2 SYGVKD. CDR3 in DNA: TGTGCCATCAGTGAGGGAGAGAACACTGAAGCTTTCTTT. Its translation is CAISEGENTEAFF.

J is TRBJ1-2 and V is TRBV6-1, with 7 nucleotides matching TRBD1. The length of the CDR3 is 12 residues. V dropped 3 bases and J dropped 6; count of bases not matched to a gene: 1. Germline V gene lookup returns CDR1 MNHNS and CDR2 SASEGT. Here the CDR3 reads CASSETGNGYTF. CDR3 bases: TGTGCCAGCAGTGAGACAGGGAATGGCTACACCTTC.

This clone is a singleton in its sample. The chain recombines TRBV5-4 with TRBJ2-5; 12 bases map to TRBD1. Germline values: CDR1 SGHNT, CDR2 YYREEE (reference sequence). Germline trimming cut 0 bases from V and 5 bases from J; bases unmatched to any gene: 2. This CDR3 is built from 15 residues. This CDR3 is CASSLGDRGRETQYF. CDR3 DNA sequence: TGTGCCAGCAGCTTGGGGGACAGGGGGCGCGAGACCCAGTACTTC.

This clone was detected once. The chain is built from TRBV11-3 and TRBJ2-1; D not certain. Germline CDR1 is SGHNT and CDR2 is YENEEA. The germline V and J ends were trimmed by 4 bases and 0 bases, with 4 bases remaining between them. This CDR3 contains 13 residues. For the CDR3, the DNA is TGTGCCAGCAGCTCGAGCTCCTACAATGAGCAGTTCTTC. It codes for CASSSSSYNEQFF.

The gene calls are TRBV9 and TRBJ2-5; 8 bases agree with TRBD1. This CDR3 has 14 amino acids. The ends lost 0 bases at V and 2 bases at J; junction bases unmatched: 0. Germline V lookup: CDR1 SGDLS, CDR2 YYNGEE. The DNA of the CDR3 is TGTGCCAGCAGCGTAGGACAGGGGCAAGAGACCCAGTACTTC. This sequence encodes CASSVGQGQETQYF.

This chain links TRBV18 with TRBJ1-2, with D unclear. The CDR3 totals 16 residues. Trimming shortened V by 4 bases and J by 1 base, and 16 bases separated the two germline ends. Germline V gene lookup returns CDR1 KGHSH and CDR2 LQKENI. The CDR3 here is CASSRTPPPDNYGYTF. The CDR3 DNA reads TGTGCCAGCTCACGAACACCGCCGCCCGATAACTATGGCTACACCTTC.

The chain employs TRBV6-5 and TRBJ2-2, with D tentatively TRBD1 (5 bases). V gave up 0 bases and J gave up 7 bases, with 6 bases separating them. This CDR3 comprises 13 residues. The germline V gene encodes CDR1 MNHEY and CDR2 SVGAGI. As DNA, the CDR3 is TGTGCCAGCAGTTACTCTAGGGGCGGGGAGCTGTTTTTT. This gives the protein CASSYSRGGELFF.

V gene TRBV18 combines with J gene TRBJ1-2, with D uncertain. The germline V gene encodes CDR1 KGHSH and CDR2 LQKENI. V lost 3 bases and J lost 2, with 16 bases in between. The CDR3 loop spans 16 amino acids. CDR3 sequence (DNA): TGTGCCAGCTCACCTAGTATCGGAGGGAACAACTATGGCTACACCTTC. It encodes CASSPSIGGNNYGYTF.